These 5 T cell receptor beta chains share one sample of origin, sequenced in a study of PD-1 blockade in classical Hodgkin lymphoma. The patients all showed relapse after autologous stem cell transplantation, while their brentuximab vedotin exposure varied. Using immunoSEQ multiplex PCR, the repertoire was profiled, and TCRdb retains in-frame clones only, with some absent. This sample carries approximately 6,900 clones, just over 85% of them seen once, and the ten largest clones take approximately 47%. Sequencing was performed on peripheral blood mononuclear cells (PBMCs), taken before the second cycle of nivolumab. All receptors come from a human donor with classical Hodgkin lymphoma.

This clone was seen a handful of times. A read error may produce the germline difference seen at one junction end. V is TRBV7-6 and J is TRBJ2-2; 8 bases line up with TRBD1. Germline-derived CDR1 and CDR2 are SGHVS and FNYEAQ. The CDR3 runs to 18 residues. In DNA form, the CDR3 reads TGTGCCAGCAGTTTAGCCCCCCAGGGGGCGCGGAGCACCGGGGAGCTGTTTTTT. This gives the protein CASSLAPQGARSTGELFF.

The chain combines TRBV30 with TRBJ1-1; 9 positions match TRBD1. Losses at the gene ends were 5 bases for V and 3 bases for J; bases not matched to a gene: 7. CDR1 and CDR2 (germline): GTSNPN, SVGIG (reference sequence). The CDR3 is 14 residues long. In DNA, the CDR3 is TGTGCCTGGGGTAGACAGGGGGGGTACACTGAAGCTTTCTTT. Amino acids: CAWGRQGGYTEAFF. Full variable domain (missing parts from reference TRBV30 and TRBJ1-1): SQTIHQWPATLVQPVGSPLSLECTVEGTSNPNLYWYRQAAGRGLQLLFYSVGIGQISSEVPQNLSASRPQDRQFILSSKKLLLSDSGFYLCAWGRQGGYTEAFFGQGTRLTVV.

Notes on this clone: Distinct nucleotide sequences in the sample also encode this CDR3. The chain is built from TRBV19 and TRBJ1-2; 8 bases fit TRBD1. Germline V gives CDR1 LNHDA, CDR2 SQIVND (reference sequence). The CDR3 is made up of 14 amino acids. Trimming at V came to 5 bases and at J to 2 bases, leaving 4 bases not matched to a gene. CDR3 nucleotides: TGTGCCAGTAGTCCAGGACAGGGAAACTATGGCTACACCTTC. Its translation is CASSPGQGNYGYTF.

The chain is built from TRBV6-1 and TRBJ1-2; D is undetermined. CDR1 and CDR2 (germline): MNHNS, SASEGT. The V gene lost 6 bases and the J gene lost 8 bases, with 7 bases spanning the gap. This CDR3 is built from 10 residues. CDR3 loop: CASRRTGYTF. CDR3 bases: TGTGCCAGCAGACGGACGGGCTACACCTTC.

The chain employs TRBV7-8 and TRBJ2-7, with D tentatively TRBD1 (6 bases). The CDR3 is made up of 14 amino acids. Trimming pared 4 bases from V and 3 bases from J, leaving 13 bases between. Per germline, CDR1 SGHVS and CDR2 FQNEAQ. Written as DNA, the CDR3 is TGTGCCAGCAGCTCAGGGGCGGACGGCTACGAGCAGTACGTC. Encoded protein: CASSSGADGYEQYV.